Below are 14 T cell receptor beta chains sequenced from a single sample in a study of identical twins. MiXCR, applied by TCRdb to the 5' RACE reads, yields one record per CDR3 protein. Of about 390,000 distinct CDR3 sequences listed, roughly 9% are singletons. The specimen sequenced was naive T cells sorted from blood. These receptors were taken from a woman between 45 and 65 years old in good health.

This clonotype was seen repeatedly, ten times or more. The chain couples TRBV10-3 to TRBJ1-5; tentative D call: TRBD1 (5 bases). The CDR3 contains 13 residues. Germline V gene lookup returns CDR1 ENHRY and CDR2 SYGVKD. Trimming left V 11 bases short and J 3 bases short, with 14 bases between. This chain's CDR3 is CASGGPPNQPQHF. The DNA for the CDR3 is TGTGCCTCGGGGGGTCCACCCAATCAGCCCCAGCATTTT.

This clonotype was observed a handful of times. The gene calls are TRBV19 and TRBJ1-1; D not certain. Between the trimmed V and J ends, which lost 3 bases and 7 bases, there was a span of 9 bases. CDR3 length equals 12 residues. CDR1 and CDR2 from the germline V gene are LNHDA and SQIVND (reference sequence). This CDR3 reads CASSIEGFEAFF. The CDR3 bases are TGTGCCAGTAGTATTGAGGGATTTGAAGCTTTCTTT.

Many counts were recorded for this clonotype. The chain employs TRBV24-1 and TRBJ2-3; no clear D. The CDR3 is made up of 16 amino acids. Deletions cut 4 bases from V and 0 bases from J, with 13 bases between. Germline V gene lookup returns CDR1 KGHDR and CDR2 SFDVKD. DNA of the CDR3: TGTGCCACCAGTGACCCAGGATGGTCTAGCACAGATACGCAGTATTTT. Protein: CATSDPGWSSTDTQYF.

This clonotype was picked up many times. The V and J genes are TRBV27 and TRBJ2-1; 12 bases line up with TRBD2. The junction had 6 bases not matched to a gene; V was cut back by 4 bases and J by 8 bases. This CDR3 is built from 15 residues. Germline CDR1 MNHEY, CDR2 SMNVEV (reference sequence). The CDR3 DNA follows: TGTGCCAGCAGTTATGGAGCTAGCGGGAGGGATGAGCAGTTCTTC. This gives the protein CASSYGASGRDEQFF.

In this sample, this clonotype turned up many times. The chain employs TRBV7-9 and TRBJ2-2; D remains unclear. V lost 4 bases and J lost 3, with 18 bases in between. Germline assignment: CDR1 SEHNR and CDR2 FQNEAQ (reference sequence). This CDR3 is 17 amino acids long. CDR3 in amino acids: CASSSSAGPWDTGELFF. CDR3 DNA sequence: TGTGCCAGCAGCTCTAGTGCTGGGCCGTGGGACACCGGGGAGCTGTTTTTT.

This clonotype was counted only a few times. V gene TRBV29-1 combines with J gene TRBJ1-1; D not resolved. This CDR3 has 14 residues. Germline CDR1 reads SQVTM; CDR2 reads ANQGSEA. Between the trimmed V and J ends, which lost 3 bases and 2 bases, there was a span of 13 bases. In DNA form, the CDR3 reads TGCAGCGTTGAGACCTCGCGGGTCAACACTGAAGCTTTCTTT. Amino acids: CSVETSRVNTEAFF.

In its sample, this clonotype was seen a few times. At one end the junction does not follow the germline gene, possibly because of a read error. The CDR3 here is CARSDNREWTQYF. In DNA, the CDR3 is TGTGCCAGAAGTGATAACAGGGAGTGGACCCAGTACTTC. This chain links TRBV2 with TRBJ2-5, with a weak D call TRBD1 (6 bases). Germline CDR1 is SNHLY and CDR2 is FYNNEI. The CDR3 length is 13 residues.

The rearrangement uses TRBV12-3 or TRBV12-4 and TRBJ1-5; no clear D gene. The CDR3 contains 15 residues. V was clipped by 2 bases and J by 0 bases, with 8 bases between them. The CDR3 DNA follows: TGTGCCAGCAGTTTAAGCGCAGGTAGCAATCAGCCCCAGCATTTT. Protein sequence: CASSLSAGSNQPQHF.

In this sample, this clonotype turned up many times. The V call is TRBV19, the J call TRBJ1-1; no clear D. In germline, CDR1 is LNHDA, CDR2 SQIVND (reference sequence). CDR3 size: 13 residues. V shed 0 bases and J shed 10 bases, with 12 bases lying between them. CDR3 protein: CASSIDPKKAAFF. The CDR3 DNA reads as TGTGCCAGTAGTATAGATCCCAAGAAGGCAGCTTTCTTT.

The rearrangement links TRBV11-2 to TRBJ2-2; the D is unclear. This CDR3 is built from 15 residues. Between the trimmed V and J ends, which lost 5 bases and 1 base, there was a span of 11 bases. CDR1 and CDR2 (germline): SGHAT, FQNNGV. CDR3 coding DNA: TGTGCCAGCAGCCCCATGAACCAGAACACCGGGGAGCTGTTTTTT. Encoded protein: CASSPMNQNTGELFF.

The chain uses TRBV5-1 and TRBJ2-7, with D tentatively TRBD2 (6 bases). Germline V gene data show CDR1 as SGHRS and CDR2 as YFSETQ. This CDR3 region has 17 residues. The V and J ends lost 3 bases and 2 bases respectively, with 21 bases between them. The CDR3 bases are TGCGCCAGCAGCTCCCCAATGGAGGGACGAGAGGCCTACGAGCAGTACTTC. Translated, it gives CASSSPMEGREAYEQYF.

The V gene is TRBV11-3, the J gene TRBJ2-5; D remains ambiguous. The CDR3 runs 14 residues. V gave up 4 bases and J gave up 2 bases, with 11 bases separating them. The germline CDR1 and CDR2 sequences are SGHNT and YENEEA. CDR3 sequence: CASSSMVGQETQYF. The CDR3 bases are TGTGCCAGCAGCTCAATGGTAGGGCAAGAGACCCAGTACTTC.

The sample holds a few counts of this clonotype. V and J are TRBV7-9 and TRBJ2-1; 7 nucleotides line up with TRBD2. The trim removed 5 bases at V and 5 bases at J, leaving 15 bases unmatched. Germline loops: CDR1 SEHNR, CDR2 FQNEAQ (reference sequence). This CDR3 has 17 amino acids. The CDR3 coding sequence is TGTGCCAGCAGCATAGAGGGGAGGGGACTATGGAACAATGAGCAGTTCTTC. It yields the protein CASSIEGRGLWNNEQFF.

This clonotype was counted only a few times. The V and J genes are TRBV14 and TRBJ2-3, with 7 bases lining up with TRBD1. Germline CDR1 SGHDN, CDR2 FVKESK. Germline trimming cut 5 bases from V and 1 base from J; bases unmatched to any gene: 12. The CDR3 sequence is 17 residues long. In nucleotides, the CDR3 is TGTGCCAGCAGCTACCCGACAGGGACGAGGGGCACAGATACGCAGTATTTT. Translating it yields CASSYPTGTRGTDTQYF.